The entry below describes one T cell receptor (beta chain). No antigen is known for it. The CDR3 loop spans 11 amino acids. In germline, CDR1 is DFQATT, CDR2 SNEGSKA (reference sequence). V dropped 0 bases and J dropped 6 bases, with 6 bases sitting between them. Graves' hyperthyroidism was deemed stable absent ophthalmopathy progression within 18 months. This record belongs to a study of T cells in Graves' hyperthyroidism and ophthalmopathy. Whole-study findings and limits: Blood shared most expanded thyroid clonotypes above 0.001.

Amplified regions were TCR beta CDR3 sequences from RNA transcripts. HTBI primers were employed in a first-round RT-PCR of the TCR CDR3. Each CDR3 protein gets one entry after TCRdb re-called the multiplex PCR reads with MiXCR. The profile shows 350,000 to 400,000 distinct CDR3 sequences, 14% to 15% of them singletons. Sequencing input: blood. The rearrangement joins TRBV20-1 to TRBJ2-7; perhaps TRBD2 as D (5 bases). This clonotype was sampled from a woman aged 25 to 39 with Graves' hyperthyroidism. The DNA of the CDR3 is TGCAGTGCTAGAGATAGCGCCGAGCAGTACTTC. Its translation: CSARDSAEQYF.